This T cell receptor (beta chain) was found in a study of radiotherapy plus CTLA-4 blockade in lung cancer. The CDR3 has 16 amino acids. CDR1 is SEHNR, CDR2 FQNEAQ, per germline (reference sequence). Trimming left V 4 bases short and J 4 bases short, with 18 bases between. The method was immunoSEQ multiplex PCR; TCRdb's version includes in-frame clones alone and lacks a portion of them. The data show tens of thousands of clones, approximately 86% seen once. Sequenced material: peripheral blood, taken from a patient treated with radiotherapy plus ipilimumab. The receptor was derived from a human donor with non-small cell lung cancer that progressed on radiotherapy plus ipilimumab. The J gene is TRBJ2-3, the V gene TRBV7-9, with a possible D match to TRBD1 (6 bases). The CDR3 DNA is TGTGCCAGCAGCTCCCCAAGGGGACAAAGAGCAGATACGCAGTATTTT. Its protein is CASSSPRGQRADTQYF.